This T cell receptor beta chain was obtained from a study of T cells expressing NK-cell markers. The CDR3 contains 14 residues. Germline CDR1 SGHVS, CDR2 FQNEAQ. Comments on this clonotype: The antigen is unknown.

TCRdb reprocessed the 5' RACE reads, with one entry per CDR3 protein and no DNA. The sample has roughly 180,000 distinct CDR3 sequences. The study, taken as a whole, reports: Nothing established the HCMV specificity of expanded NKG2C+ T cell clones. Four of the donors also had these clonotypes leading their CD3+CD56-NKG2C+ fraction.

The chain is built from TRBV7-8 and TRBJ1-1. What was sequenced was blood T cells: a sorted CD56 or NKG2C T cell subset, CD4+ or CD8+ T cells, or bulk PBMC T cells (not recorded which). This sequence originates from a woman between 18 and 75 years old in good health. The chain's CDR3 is CASSLLWANTEAFF.